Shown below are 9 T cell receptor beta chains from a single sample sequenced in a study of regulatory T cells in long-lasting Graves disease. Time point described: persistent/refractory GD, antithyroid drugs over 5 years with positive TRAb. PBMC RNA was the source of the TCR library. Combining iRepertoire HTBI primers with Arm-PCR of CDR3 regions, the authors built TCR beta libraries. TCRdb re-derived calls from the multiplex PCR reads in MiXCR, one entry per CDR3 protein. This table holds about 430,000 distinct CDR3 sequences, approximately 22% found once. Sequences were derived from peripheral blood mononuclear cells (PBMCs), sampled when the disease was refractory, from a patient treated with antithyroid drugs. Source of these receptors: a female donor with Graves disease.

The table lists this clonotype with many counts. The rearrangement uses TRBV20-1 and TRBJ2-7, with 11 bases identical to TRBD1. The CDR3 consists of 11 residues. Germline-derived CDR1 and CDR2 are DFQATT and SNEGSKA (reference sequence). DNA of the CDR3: TGCAGGGGACAGGGGGCCTACGAGCAGTACTTC. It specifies CRGQGAYEQYF.

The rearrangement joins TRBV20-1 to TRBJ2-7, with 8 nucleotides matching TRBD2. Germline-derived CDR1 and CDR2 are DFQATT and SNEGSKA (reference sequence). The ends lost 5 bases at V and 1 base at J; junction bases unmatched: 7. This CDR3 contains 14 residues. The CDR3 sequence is CSARPGLESYEQYF. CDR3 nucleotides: TGCAGTGCTCGACCGGGACTAGAATCCTACGAGCAGTACTTC.

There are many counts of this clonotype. CDR3 nucleotides: TGTGCCAGCAGTACCACCGTGGAGACCCAGTACTTC. This encodes CASSTTVETQYF. This chain links TRBV28 with TRBJ2-5, with no clear D. With 5 bases removed from V and 5 bases from J, the gap between germline ends came to 9 bases. Per germline, CDR1 MDHEN and CDR2 SYDVKM. The CDR3 is 12 residues long.

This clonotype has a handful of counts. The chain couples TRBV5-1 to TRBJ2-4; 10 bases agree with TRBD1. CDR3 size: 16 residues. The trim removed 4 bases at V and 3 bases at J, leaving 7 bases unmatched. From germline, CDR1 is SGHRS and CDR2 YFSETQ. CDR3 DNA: TGCGCCAGCAGCGCAGGACAGGGGGAGGACAAAAACATTCAGTACTTC. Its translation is CASSAGQGEDKNIQYF.

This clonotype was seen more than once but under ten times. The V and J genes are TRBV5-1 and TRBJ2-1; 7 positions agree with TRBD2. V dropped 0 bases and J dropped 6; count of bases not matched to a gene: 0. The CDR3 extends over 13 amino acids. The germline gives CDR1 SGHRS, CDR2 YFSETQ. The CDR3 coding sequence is TGCGCCAGCAGCTTGGGGACTAGCAATGAGCAGTTCTTC. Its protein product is CASSLGTSNEQFF.

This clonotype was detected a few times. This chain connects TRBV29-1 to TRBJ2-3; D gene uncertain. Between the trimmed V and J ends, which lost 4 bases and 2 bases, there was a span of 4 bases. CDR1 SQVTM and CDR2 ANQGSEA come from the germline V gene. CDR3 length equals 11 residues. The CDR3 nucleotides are TGCAGCGTTGTTCTCACAGATACGCAGTATTTT. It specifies CSVVLTDTQYF.

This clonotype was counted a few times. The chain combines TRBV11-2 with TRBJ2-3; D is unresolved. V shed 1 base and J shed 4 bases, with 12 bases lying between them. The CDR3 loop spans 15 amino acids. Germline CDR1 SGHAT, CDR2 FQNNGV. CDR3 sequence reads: CASSLASLFSDTQYF. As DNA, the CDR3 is TGTGCCAGCAGCTTAGCCTCATTGTTTTCAGATACGCAGTATTTT.

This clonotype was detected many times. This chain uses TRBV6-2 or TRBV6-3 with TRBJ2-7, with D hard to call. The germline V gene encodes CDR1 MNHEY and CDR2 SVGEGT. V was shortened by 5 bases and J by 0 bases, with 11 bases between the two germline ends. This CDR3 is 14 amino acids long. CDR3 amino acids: CASSVWTSSYEQYF. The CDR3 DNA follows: TGTGCCAGCAGTGTCTGGACCAGCTCCTACGAGCAGTACTTC.

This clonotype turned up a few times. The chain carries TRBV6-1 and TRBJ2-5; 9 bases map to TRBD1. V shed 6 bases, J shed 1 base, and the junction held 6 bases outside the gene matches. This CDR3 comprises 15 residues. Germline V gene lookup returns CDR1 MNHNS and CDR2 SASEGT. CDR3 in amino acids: CASSPTGGPQETQYF. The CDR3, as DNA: TGTGCCAGCAGCCCTACAGGGGGCCCCCAAGAGACCCAGTACTTC.